This T cell receptor beta chain was identified during a study of T cells in Graves' hyperthyroidism and ophthalmopathy. Using RNA transcripts as the source, TCR beta CDR3 regions were amplified. The HTBI set primed first-round TCR CDR3 RT-PCR. Via MiXCR, TCRdb re-called the multiplex PCR reads, giving one row per CDR3 protein. This table holds about 160,000 distinct CDR3 sequences, 9.4% found once. Any patient presenting with uncontrolled infection, other autoimmune disease, pregnancy or lactation was left out. Ahead of any ophthalmopathy symptoms, the blood sample was obtained at the first diagnosis of hyperthyroidism. This clonotype was counted many times. The CDR3 extends over 14 amino acids. Trimming took off 3 bases at V and 0 bases at J, with 8 bases between the two ends. CDR1 LNHDA and CDR2 SQIVND come from the germline V gene (reference sequence).

The chain carries TRBV19 and TRBJ1-1, with D unclear. The TCR originated in a woman under 30 with Graves' hyperthyroidism that later progressed to Graves' ophthalmopathy. Sequenced: blood. Here the CDR3 DNA reads TGTGCCAGTAGTATGAACACGGTGAACACTGAAGCTTTCTTT. As protein: CASSMNTVNTEAFF.